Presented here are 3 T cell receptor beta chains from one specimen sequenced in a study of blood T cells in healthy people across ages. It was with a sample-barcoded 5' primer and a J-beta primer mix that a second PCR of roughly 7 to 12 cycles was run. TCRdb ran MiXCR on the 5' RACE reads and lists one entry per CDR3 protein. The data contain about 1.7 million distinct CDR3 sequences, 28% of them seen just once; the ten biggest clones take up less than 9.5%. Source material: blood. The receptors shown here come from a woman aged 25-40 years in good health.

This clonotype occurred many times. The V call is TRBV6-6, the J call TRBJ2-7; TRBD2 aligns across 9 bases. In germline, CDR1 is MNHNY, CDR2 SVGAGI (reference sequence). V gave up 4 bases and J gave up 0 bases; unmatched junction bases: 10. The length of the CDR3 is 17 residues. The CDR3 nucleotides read TGTGCCAGCAGTTCGGAGCTAGCGGGAACCAGCTCCTACGAGCAGTACTTC. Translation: CASSSELAGTSSYEQYF.

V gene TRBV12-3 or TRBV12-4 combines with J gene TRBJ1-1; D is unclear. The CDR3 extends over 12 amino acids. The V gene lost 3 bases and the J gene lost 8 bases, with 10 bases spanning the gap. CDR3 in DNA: TGTGCCAGCAGTTTTAGGGCCAGGGAAGCTTTCTTT. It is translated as CASSFRAREAFF.

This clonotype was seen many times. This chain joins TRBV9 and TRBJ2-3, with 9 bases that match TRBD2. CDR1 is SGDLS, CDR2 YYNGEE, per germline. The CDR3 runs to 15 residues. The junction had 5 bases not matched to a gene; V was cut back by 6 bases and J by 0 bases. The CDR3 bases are TGTGCCAGCACCCCCAGCGGGGGGAGCACAGATACGCAGTATTTT. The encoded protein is CASTPSGGSTDTQYF.